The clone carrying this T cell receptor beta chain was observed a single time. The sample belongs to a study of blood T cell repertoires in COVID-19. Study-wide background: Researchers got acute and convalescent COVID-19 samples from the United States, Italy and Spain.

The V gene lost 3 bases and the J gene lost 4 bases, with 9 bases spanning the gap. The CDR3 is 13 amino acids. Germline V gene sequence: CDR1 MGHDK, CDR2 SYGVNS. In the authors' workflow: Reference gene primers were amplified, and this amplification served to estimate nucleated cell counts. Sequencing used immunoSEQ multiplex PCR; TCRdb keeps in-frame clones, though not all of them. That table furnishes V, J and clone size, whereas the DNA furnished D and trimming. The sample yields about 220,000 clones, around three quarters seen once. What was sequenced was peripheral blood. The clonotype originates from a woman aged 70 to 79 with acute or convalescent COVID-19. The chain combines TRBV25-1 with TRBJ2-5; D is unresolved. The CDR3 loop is CASSESQAETQYF. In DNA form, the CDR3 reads TGTGCCAGCAGTGAGTCGCAGGCAGAGACCCAGTACTTC.